This T cell receptor beta chain was recovered during a study of shared clonotypes between healthy human individuals. The germline V gene encodes CDR1 MNHNY and CDR2 SVGAGI (reference sequence). The CDR3 sequence is 16 residues long. Trimming removed 6 bases from V and 2 bases from J; junction bases left unmatched: 11. The authors loaded about 200 ng DNA, about 30,000 T cell genomes, into sorted-subset replicate PCRs. TCRdb's copy holds only in-frame clones and misses some; the assay was immunoSEQ multiplex PCR. In the table there are about 990,000 clones, around 78% of which are singletons. Comment on this clone: What it binds is unknown.

Study results and caveats: Clonotypes shared by all four donors outscored non-shared clonotypes in generation probability.

The receptor was isolated from a man between 18 and 35 years old in good health. Some clones in this sample may be carry-over from other donors' samples. The chain links TRBV6-6 to TRBJ2-3; 7 bases match TRBD1. The sequencing input was memory CD4+ T cells from PBMCs. Stated subset: CD45RA-negative fraction. The CDR3 sequence is CASRTLDRTFTDTQYF. The CDR3 DNA is TGTGCCAGCAGGACCCTGGACAGGACGTTCACAGATACGCAGTATTTT.